Below are 32 T cell receptor beta chains sequenced from a single sample in a study of CD8 T cells in Susac syndrome. Roughly 0.5 to 1 ug RNA was reverse transcribed with random hexamers. TCRdb re-called the immunoSEQ multiplex PCR reads with MiXCR, one entry per CDR3 protein. The profile shows fewer than 350,000 distinct CDR3 sequences, 65% to 90% of them singletons. The sample taken for sequencing was CD8+ T cells from PBMCs. The receptors here all came from a human donor with multiple sclerosis.

The V gene is TRBV28, the J gene TRBJ1-1, with 8 nucleotides matching TRBD1. Germline V gene data show CDR1 as MDHEN and CDR2 as SYDVKM. With 8 bases clipped from V and 6 bases from J, the junction kept 14 bases outside the gene matches. CDR3 length: 15 residues. This CDR3 reads CASLDREPSYSEAFF. DNA for the CDR3: TGTGCCAGCTTGGACAGGGAGCCCTCATATTCTGAAGCTTTCTTT.

In regard to this clonotype: At one of its ends the junction is not consistent with the germline gene, which may arise from a read error. The chain has TRBV5-6 and TRBJ1-1; 9 nucleotides align to TRBD1. Germline V gene sequence: CDR1 SGHDT, CDR2 YYEEEE. The CDR3 length is 16 residues. The CDR3 protein is CASILVPGQGNTEAFF. CDR3 bases: TGTGCCAGCATCTTGGTACCGGGACAGGGAAACACTGAAGCTTTCTTT. Variable domain in full (rest from reference TRBV5-6 and TRBJ1-1): DAGVTQSPTHLIKTRGQQVTLRCSPKSGHDTVSWYQQALGQGPQFIFQYYEEEERQRGNFPDRFSGHQFPNYSSELNVNALLLGDSALYLCASILVPGQGNTEAFFGQGTRLTVV.

The chain is built from TRBV20-1 and TRBJ2-2, with 10 bases matching TRBD2. Germline assignment: CDR1 DFQATT and CDR2 SNEGSKA (reference sequence). With 0 bases clipped from V and 7 bases from J, the junction kept 17 bases outside the gene matches. This CDR3 is built from 19 residues. CDR3 in DNA: TGCAGTGCTAGAGATCAAGACGCTAGCGGGAGCCCCGCGAACGGGGAGCTGTTTTTT. This gives the protein CSARDQDASGSPANGELFF.

This clonotype was observed once. The chain is built from TRBV19 and TRBJ2-3; 8 nucleotides line up with TRBD2. V lost 1 base, J lost 1 base, and 1 base stayed unmatched. This CDR3 contains 15 residues. The V gene's germline CDR1 is LNHDA and CDR2 SQIVND (reference sequence). Here the CDR3 DNA reads TGTGCCAGTAGTATAGCAGCGGGGGGCACAGATACGCAGTATTTT. Amino acids: CASSIAAGGTDTQYF.

This CDR3 reads CASSHSTGNTIYF. The CDR3 nucleotides are TGTGCCAGCAGCCACTCGACAGGAAACACCATATATTTT. This chain links TRBV3-1 with TRBJ1-3; D gene unclear. V lost 3 bases, J lost 4 bases, and 7 bases lay in between. This CDR3 region has 13 residues. Germline lookup yields CDR1 LGHDT and CDR2 YNNKEL (reference sequence).

The chain carries TRBV28 and TRBJ2-7, with D possibly being TRBD2 (6 bases). V was clipped by 2 bases and J by 6 bases, with 8 bases between them. The CDR3 length is 12 residues. CDR1 MDHEN and CDR2 SYDVKM come from the germline V gene. The CDR3 nucleotides read TGTGCCAGCAGTTTAAATAGCGGCGAGCAGTACTTC. Its protein product is CASSLNSGEQYF.

V usage is TRBV4-1 and J usage is TRBJ2-4, with D possibly being TRBD1 or TRBD2 (6 bases each). The CDR3 loop spans 16 amino acids. V lost 4 bases, J lost 2 bases, and 15 bases lay in between. Germline assignment: CDR1 MGHRA and CDR2 YSYEKL. CDR3 amino acids: CASSPITGRTKNIQYF. CDR3 in DNA: TGCGCCAGCAGCCCAATCACAGGGAGGACCAAAAACATTCAGTACTTC.

The gene calls are TRBV25-1 and TRBJ1-2; D not resolved. There are 15 residues in the CDR3. Trimming stripped 7 bases from V and 2 bases from J, with 17 bases between. Germline CDR1 is MGHDK and CDR2 is SYGVNS. The CDR3 reads CASTPRWGKNYGYTF. The DNA for the CDR3 is TGTGCCAGCACCCCAAGGTGGGGAAAAAACTATGGCTACACCTTC.

This chain uses TRBV19 with TRBJ2-1, with D possibly being TRBD2 (5 bases). Trimming took 3 bases from V and 8 from J, leaving 14 bases between them. The CDR3 is 14 residues long. The V gene's germline CDR1 is LNHDA and CDR2 SQIVND (reference sequence). Here the CDR3 DNA reads TGTGCCAGTAGTATTTTTGGGCCGGGGTATGAGCAGTTCTTC. Protein: CASSIFGPGYEQFF.

The chain is built from TRBV10-1 and TRBJ2-7, with D possibly matching TRBD2 (5 bases). The CDR3 loop spans 16 amino acids. Germline values: CDR1 WNHNN, CDR2 SYGVQD (reference sequence). The V end lost 3 bases, the J end lost 5 bases, and 20 bases lay between the germline ends. CDR3 nucleotides: TGCGCCAGCAGTGAAATTCTGGACGGGGAACCGGACGAGCAGTACTTC. This encodes CASSEILDGEPDEQYF.

The chain combines TRBV27 with TRBJ2-1; D may be TRBD2 (6 bases). Trimming removed 3 bases at V and 0 bases at J, with 9 bases between. Germline-derived CDR1 and CDR2 are MNHEY and SMNVEV (reference sequence). This CDR3 spans 15 amino acids. In nucleotides, the CDR3 is TGTGCCAGCAGTTTGGTAGCGGTCTCCTACAATGAGCAGTTCTTC. It is translated as CASSLVAVSYNEQFF.

The chain links TRBV6-2 or TRBV6-3 to TRBJ1-5, with D possibly TRBD1 on 6 matching bases. The CDR3 spans 13 residues. Trimming took 0 bases from V and 9 from J, leaving 9 bases between them. Germline-derived CDR1 and CDR2 are MNHEY and SVGEGT. The CDR3 nucleotides read TGTGCCAGCAGTTACTCAACCAGGGGGCCCCAGCATTTT. Amino acids: CASSYSTRGPQHF.

The sample holds one count of this clonotype. This sequence joins TRBV19 and TRBJ1-1; tentative D call: TRBD1 (6 bases). V shed 6 bases and J shed 0 bases, with 11 bases lying between them. There are 14 residues in the CDR3. Germline CDR1 LNHDA, CDR2 SQIVND (reference sequence). CDR3 region: CASSWGAVNTEAFF. The CDR3 DNA sequence: TGTGCCAGTAGCTGGGGGGCGGTGAACACTGAAGCTTTCTTT. Together with reference TRBV19 and TRBJ1-1, the CDR3 gives the full variable domain: DGGITQSPKYLFRKEGQNVTLSCEQNLNHDAMYWYRQDPGQGLRLIYYSQIVNDFQKGDIAEGYSVSREKKESFPLTVTSAQKNPTAFYLCASSWGAVNTEAFFGQGTRLTVV.

CDR3 sequence: CASSLSGTASYEQYF. In nucleotides, the CDR3 is TGCGCCAGCAGCCTTTCCGGGACAGCTTCCTACGAGCAGTACTTC. This chain connects TRBV4-1 to TRBJ2-7, with 7 bases identical to TRBD1. Losses at the gene ends were 4 bases for V and 1 base for J; bases not matched to a gene: 7. CDR1 MGHRA and CDR2 YSYEKL come from the germline V gene. The CDR3 contains 15 residues.

Only one count was recorded for this clonotype. The chain recombines TRBV20-1 with TRBJ2-7; D may match TRBD1 or TRBD2 (5 bases each). Trimming cost V 6 bases and J 3 bases, with 15 bases left between them. This CDR3 region has 13 residues. CDR1 is DFQATT and CDR2 is SNEGSKA in the germline V gene (reference sequence). The DNA for the CDR3 is TGCAGTGCCCCCTGGGGGAGCGGCTACGAGCAGTACTTC. Protein: CSAPWGSGYEQYF.

The chain combines TRBV30 with TRBJ1-2; D is unresolved. Trimming removed 0 bases at V and 6 bases at J, with 11 bases between. The germline CDR1 and CDR2 sequences are GTSNPN and SVGIG (reference sequence). The CDR3 extends over 13 amino acids. This CDR3 reads CAWSVGWSHGYTF. The CDR3 bases are TGTGCCTGGAGTGTGGGGTGGAGCCATGGCTACACCTTC. Supplemented by reference TRBV30 and TRBJ1-2, the full variable domain reads SQTIHQWPATLVQPVGSPLSLECTVEGTSNPNLYWYRQAAGRGLQLLFYSVGIGQISSEVPQNLSASRPQDRQFILSSKKLLLSDSGFYLCAWSVGWSHGYTFGSGTRLTVV.

The rearrangement links TRBV4-1 to TRBJ1-1, with D possibly being TRBD1 (5 bases). This CDR3 has 15 amino acids. Germline assignment: CDR1 MGHRA and CDR2 YSYEKL. Trimming pared 1 base from V and 3 bases from J, leaving 12 bases between. CDR3 nucleotide sequence: TGCGCCAGCAGCCAAGGCGGGGCACCATACACTGAAGCTTTCTTT. Its translation is CASSQGGAPYTEAFF.

This sequence joins TRBV6-2 or TRBV6-3 and TRBJ1-5; D is uncertain. From germline, CDR1 is MNHEY and CDR2 SVGEGT. The CDR3 has 13 amino acids. Trimming removed 5 bases from V and 4 bases from J, with 9 bases in between. CDR3 nucleotides: TGTGCCAGCAGTACCTTGTTGAATCAGCCCCAGCATTTT. Encoded protein: CASSTLLNQPQHF.

This rearrangement joins TRBV7-8 to TRBJ2-5, with 8 bases fitting TRBD1. Trimming at V came to 0 bases and at J to 4 bases, leaving 7 bases not matched to a gene. Germline CDR1 reads SGHVS; CDR2 reads FQNEAQ. This CDR3 spans 16 amino acids. In DNA form, the CDR3 reads TGTGCCAGCAGCTTAGCGGGGGGACAGGTTACAGAGACCCAGTACTTC. Translating gives CASSLAGGQVTETQYF. The full variable domain, in which reference TRBV7-8 and TRBJ2-5 provide the parts outside the CDR3, is GAGVSQSPRYKVAKRGQDVALRCDPISGHVSLFWYQQALGQGPEFLTYFQNEAQLDKSGLPSDRFFAERPEGSVSTLKIQRTQQEDSAVYLCASSLAGGQVTETQYFGPGTRLLVL.

V usage is TRBV25-1 and J usage is TRBJ1-2, with a possible D match to TRBD1 (5 bases). Trimming took off 4 bases at V and 5 bases at J, with 17 bases between the two ends. This CDR3 comprises 15 residues. Germline V gene sequence: CDR1 MGHDK, CDR2 SYGVNS. Written as DNA, the CDR3 is TGTGCCAGCAGTGTAGGGAGGGACGGCAGATATGGCTACACCTTC. Translating gives CASSVGRDGRYGYTF.

This clonotype was recorded a few times. The chain has TRBV27 and TRBJ2-1, with 11 bases matching TRBD2. This CDR3 comprises 15 residues. V was pared by 4 bases and J by 5 bases, with 4 bases of the junction left unmatched. Germline CDR1 MNHEY, CDR2 SMNVEV (reference sequence). CDR3 amino acids: CASSSGTSGHNEQFF. CDR3 bases: TGTGCCAGCAGTTCCGGGACTAGCGGCCACAATGAGCAGTTCTTC.

This chain uses TRBV4-1 with TRBJ2-7; D may match TRBD1 or TRBD2 (5 bases each). The V gene lost 1 base and the J gene lost 7 bases, with 8 bases spanning the gap. The CDR3 consists of 12 residues. Germline CDR1 and CDR2: MGHRA and YSYEKL. CDR3 sequence: CASSQAGAEQYF. The CDR3 DNA follows: TGCGCCAGCAGCCAAGCCGGGGCTGAGCAGTACTTC.

This sequence joins TRBV11-2 and TRBJ2-7, with TRBD2 matching 11 bases. The V gene end was trimmed by 4 bases and the J gene end by 4 bases; junction bases not matched to a gene: 12. The CDR3 has 17 residues. CDR1 is SGHAT and CDR2 is FQNNGV in the germline V gene. The CDR3 reads CASSSGGLAVTFYEQYF. CDR3 DNA sequence: TGTGCCAGCAGCTCGGGGGGACTAGCGGTCACCTTTTACGAGCAGTACTTC.

The CDR3 region is CASSKALTRTRKNIQYF. DNA of the CDR3: TGTGCCAGCAGCAAAGCGCTCACCCGAACCCGCAAAAACATTCAGTACTTC. The chain recombines TRBV21-1 with TRBJ2-4. TRBV21-1 is a known pseudogene. CDR3 length equals 17 residues.

As regards this clonotype: The conserved closing phenylalanine or tryptophan is absent in this CDR3, likely reflecting a read error. The DNA is left out, because the CDR3 cannot be placed on it with certainty; the CDR3 is given as TCRdb lists it. The chain carries TRBV5-1 and TRBJ2-1. From germline, CDR1 is SGHRS and CDR2 YFSETQ. 10 amino acids form the CDR3, both terminal residues included. CDR3 residues: CASSLVGGPL.

The chain recombines TRBV27 with TRBJ2-6; 7 bases agree with TRBD1. CDR3 length: 17 residues. Germline V lookup: CDR1 MNHEY, CDR2 SMNVEV (reference sequence). The ends lost 6 bases at V and 0 bases at J; junction bases unmatched: 8. CDR3 DNA: TGTGCCAGCAGGCCAGACAGGGCGCTCTCTGGGGCCAACGTCCTGACTTTC. It translates to CASRPDRALSGANVLTF. Together with reference TRBV27 and TRBJ2-6, the CDR3 gives the full variable domain: EAQVTQNPRYLITVTGKKLTVTCSQNMNHEYMSWYRQDPGLGLRQIYYSMNVEVTDKGDVPEGYKVSRKEKRNFPLILESPSPNQTSLYFCASRPDRALSGANVLTFGAGSRLTVL.

This clonotype was seen just once. The chain is built from TRBV27 and TRBJ2-7; either TRBD1 or TRBD2 may supply D (5 bases each). Trimming cost V 7 bases and J 5 bases, with 15 bases left between them. Germline lookup yields CDR1 MNHEY and CDR2 SMNVEV (reference sequence). This CDR3 comprises 13 residues. The CDR3 reads CASTKWRTNEQYF. The CDR3 DNA reads as TGTGCCAGCACCAAGTGGAGGACAAACGAGCAGTACTTC.

Turning to this clonotype: In this CDR3 the conserved last residue, phenylalanine or tryptophan, is missing, so a read error is likely. This chain uses TRBV5-1 with TRBJ2-5; D uncertain. Trimming shortened V by 0 bases and J by 0 bases, and 6 bases separated the two germline ends. From germline, CDR1 is SGHRS and CDR2 YFSETQ. The CDR3 loop spans 14 amino acids. CDR3: CASSLAGNQETQYL. Here the CDR3 DNA reads TGCGCCAGCAGCTTGGCCGGAAACCAAGAGACCCAGTACTTG.

This chain connects TRBV7-9 to TRBJ2-5; 12 bases match TRBD2. CDR1 and CDR2 (germline): SEHNR, FQNEAQ (reference sequence). V gave up 3 bases and J gave up 5 bases; unmatched junction bases: 4. CDR3 length: 15 amino acids. The CDR3 DNA reads TGTGCCAGCAGCTTCCCGACTAGCGGGAGTGAGACCCAGTACTTC. Translated: CASSFPTSGSETQYF.

The chain uses TRBV9 and TRBJ2-7; D is uncertain. The CDR3 is 14 residues long. V lost 4 bases, J lost 2 bases, and 13 bases lay in between. The V gene's germline CDR1 is SGDLS and CDR2 YYNGEE. The CDR3, as DNA: TGTGCCAGCAGCCCCGCCGGGTTTGCCTACGAGCAGTACTTC. It specifies CASSPAGFAYEQYF.

The V gene is TRBV12-3 or TRBV12-4, the J gene TRBJ2-7; D unclear. This CDR3 spans 12 amino acids. Trimming took off 6 bases at V and 6 bases at J, with 12 bases between the two ends. The CDR3 region is CASSPGWAEQYF. CDR3 coding DNA: TGTGCCAGCAGCCCCGGGTGGGCCGAGCAGTACTTC.

This chain joins TRBV28 and TRBJ2-1; 10 bases align to TRBD2. Trimming removed 2 bases from V and 2 bases from J; junction bases left unmatched: 9. CDR3 length: 18 amino acids. Germline CDR1 and CDR2: MDHEN and SYDVKM. The CDR3: CASSLVVGLASTYNEQFF. The CDR3, as DNA: TGTGCCAGCAGTTTAGTTGTGGGACTAGCGAGTACCTACAATGAGCAGTTCTTC.